This paragraph reports one T cell receptor beta chain. No antigen is known for it. No clone much larger than this one lies a single base away; base qualities are absent. The source of the sample is a study of OX40 agonist ivuxolimab in advanced cancers. A note on the overall study: Ivuxolimab, which targeted the costimulatory receptor OX40 (CD134), was an agonistic, fully human IgG2 monoclonal antibody. Intravenous ivuxolimab was administered to patients every 2 weeks at six dose levels: 0.01, 0.1, 0.3, 1.5, 3 and 10 mg/kg. Of the roughly 50 dose-escalation patients, hepatocellular carcinoma was present in approximately 20, melanoma in around 15, renal cell carcinoma in 9 and head and neck cancer in 9. Patients were allowed to have had prior anti-PD-1, anti-PD-L1 or anti-CTLA-4 therapy, and 30% to 40% of the dose-escalation patients had been treated with checkpoint inhibitors. Partial responses occurred in three dose-escalation patients, of whom one had hepatocellular carcinoma and two had cutaneous melanoma. Peripheral TCRbeta sequencing was intended to test whether TCR sequence diversity was altered and clonal T-cell expansion was caused by ivuxolimab. The dose-escalation cohort was about 86% male with a mean age of roughly 62 years, ranging from roughly 23 to 79. The monotherapy dose-escalation portion (N = 52 patients) of the phase I ivuxolimab trial is reported in the paper. What the work shows at the level of the full study, not this receptor alone: In the 0.1-3.0 mg/kg groups, partial responders were among the patients with the lowest normalized peripheral clonal expansion, particularly in CD8+ T cells. Which antigens the clonally expanded peripheral T cells were specific for was not determined. Low levels of normalized T-cell clonal expansion were also seen in some patients who did not respond. At doses of 0.1 to 3.0 mg/kg, clonal expansion of both CD4+ and CD8+ T cells in blood was seen between baseline and week 6. On average, CD8+ T cells showed more expanded clones than CD4+ T cells after ivuxolimab.

Genomic DNA was extracted from sorted cells for sequencing of the TCRbeta CDR3 region. TCRbeta CDR3 regions were sequenced using the immunoSEQ Assay. Imported from immuneACCESS, the table was reduced by TCRdb to in-frame sequences with V and J called. These copies leave out some clones; in studies compared against another copy, an unresolved V gene accounts for under half, and the cause of the remainder is not known. A total of about 70,000 clones appear in this sample, roughly 88% of them only once. 2.5% to 3% of the sample goes to the ten largest clones. The CDR3 spans 13 residues, from the cysteine through the phenylalanine. The only DNA kept is the CDR3, 39 bases in frame from the first base. Cut back by 3 bases and 12 bases, the V and J ends lie 17 bases apart. Taken from the germline V gene, the CDR1 and CDR2 loops are MNHNS and SASEGT. Patients with autoimmune disease history or receiving systemic immunosuppression were excluded from the trial. Peripheral blood for TCR sequencing was drawn from every dose cohort at baseline, at cycle 4 day 1 and at cycle 7 day 1. Samples were obtained from an open-label, multicenter, first-in-human phase I dose-escalation trial of ivuxolimab. The trial enrolled adults with locally advanced or metastatic head and neck squamous cell, hepatocellular, melanoma or renal cell carcinoma. Before TCR sequencing, CD4+ T cells and CD8+ T cells were sorted from peripheral blood as separate populations.

This receptor was identified in an adult with an advanced solid tumor such as melanoma, head and neck, liver or kidney cancer. This chain joins TRBV6-1 to TRBJ1-1, and possibly TRBD1, on 6 matching bases. The source material was CD4+ or CD8+ T cells sorted from blood, sampled in a trial of the OX40 agonist ivuxolimab. The DNA reads TGTGCCAGCAGTGAGATTGAGGACAGCGGGTCTTTCTTT. The translation is CASSEIEDSGSFF.